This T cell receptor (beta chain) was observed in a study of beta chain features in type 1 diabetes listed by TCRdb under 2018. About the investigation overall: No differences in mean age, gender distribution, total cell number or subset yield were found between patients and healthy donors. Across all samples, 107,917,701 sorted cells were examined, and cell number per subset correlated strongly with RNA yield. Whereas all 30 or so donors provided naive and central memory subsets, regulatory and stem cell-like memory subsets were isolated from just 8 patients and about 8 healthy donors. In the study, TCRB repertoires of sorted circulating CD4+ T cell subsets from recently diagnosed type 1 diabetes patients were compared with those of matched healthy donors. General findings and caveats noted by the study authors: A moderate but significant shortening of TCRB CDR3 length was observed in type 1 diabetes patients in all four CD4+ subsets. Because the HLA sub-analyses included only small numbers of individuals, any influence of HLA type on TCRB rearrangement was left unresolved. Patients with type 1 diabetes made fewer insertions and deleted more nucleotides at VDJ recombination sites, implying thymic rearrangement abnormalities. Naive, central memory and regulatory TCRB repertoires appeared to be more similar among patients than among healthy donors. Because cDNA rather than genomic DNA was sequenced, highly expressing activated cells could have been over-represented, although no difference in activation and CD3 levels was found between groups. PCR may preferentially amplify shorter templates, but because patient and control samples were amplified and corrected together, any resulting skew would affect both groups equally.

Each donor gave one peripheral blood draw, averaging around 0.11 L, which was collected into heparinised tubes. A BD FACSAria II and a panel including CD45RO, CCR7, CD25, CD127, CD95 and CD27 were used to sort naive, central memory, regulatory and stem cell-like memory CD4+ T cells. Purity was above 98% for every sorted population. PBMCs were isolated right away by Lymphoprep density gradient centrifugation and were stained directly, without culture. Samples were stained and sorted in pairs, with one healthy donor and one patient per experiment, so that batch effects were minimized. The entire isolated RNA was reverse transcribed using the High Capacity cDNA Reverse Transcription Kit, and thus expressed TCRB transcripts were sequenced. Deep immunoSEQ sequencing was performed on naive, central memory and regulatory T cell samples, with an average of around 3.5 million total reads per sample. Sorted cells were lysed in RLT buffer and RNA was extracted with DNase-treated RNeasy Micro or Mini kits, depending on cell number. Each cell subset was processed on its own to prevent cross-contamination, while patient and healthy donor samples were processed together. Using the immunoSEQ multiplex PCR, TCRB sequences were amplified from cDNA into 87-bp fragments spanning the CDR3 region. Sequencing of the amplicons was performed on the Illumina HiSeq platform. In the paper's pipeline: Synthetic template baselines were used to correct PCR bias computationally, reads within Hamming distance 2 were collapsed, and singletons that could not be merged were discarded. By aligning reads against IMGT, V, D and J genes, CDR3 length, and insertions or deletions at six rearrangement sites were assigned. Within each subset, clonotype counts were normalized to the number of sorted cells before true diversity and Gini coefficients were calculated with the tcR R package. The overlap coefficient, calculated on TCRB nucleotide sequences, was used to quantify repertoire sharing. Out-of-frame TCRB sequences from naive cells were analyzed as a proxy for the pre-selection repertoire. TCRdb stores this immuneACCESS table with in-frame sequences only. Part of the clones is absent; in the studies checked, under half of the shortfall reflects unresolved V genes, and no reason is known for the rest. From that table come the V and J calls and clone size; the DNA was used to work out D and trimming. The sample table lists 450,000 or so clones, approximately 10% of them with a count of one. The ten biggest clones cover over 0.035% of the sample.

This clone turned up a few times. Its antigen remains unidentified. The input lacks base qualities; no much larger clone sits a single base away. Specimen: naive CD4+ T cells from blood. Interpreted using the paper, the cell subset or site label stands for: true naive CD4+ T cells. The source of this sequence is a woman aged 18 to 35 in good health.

Here is the DNA: TGCAGCGTTGCCTACAGGGCGCAGAACACTGAAGCTTTCTTT. Translated, this gives CSVAYRAQNTEAFF. The sequence links TRBV29-1 to TRBJ1-1, with a weak D call of TRBD1 (6 bases match). Looking up the germline V gene yields CDR1 SQVTM and CDR2 ANQGSEA. The CDR3 covers 14 residues, taking in both the cysteine and the phenylalanine. The kept DNA is CDR3 alone, 42 bases in frame from the first base. V loses 4 bases, J loses 1 base, and the germline ends lie 13 bases apart.